This record looks at one T cell receptor beta chain sequence and its context. This specimen comes from a study of cytomegalovirus exposure and HLA in healthy donors. Amplification used 60 Vbeta primers and 13 Jbeta primers. The assay was immunoSEQ multiplex PCR, and TCRdb's table has in-frame clones only and misses some. The data show about 110,000 clones, roughly four fifths seen once. The CDR3 extends over 13 amino acids. V dropped 3 bases and J dropped 8 bases, with 13 bases sitting between them. Looked up from germline, CDR1 is ENHRY and CDR2 is SYGVKD. This receptor was identified in a man aged 25 to 45 in good health and CMV-seropositive. The chain employs TRBV10-3 and TRBJ1-2; D is unresolved. The sample was PBMCs. The DNA for the CDR3 is TGTGCCATCAGTGATGGAGGATGGCAGGGCTACACCTTC. Protein product: CAISDGGWQGYTF.